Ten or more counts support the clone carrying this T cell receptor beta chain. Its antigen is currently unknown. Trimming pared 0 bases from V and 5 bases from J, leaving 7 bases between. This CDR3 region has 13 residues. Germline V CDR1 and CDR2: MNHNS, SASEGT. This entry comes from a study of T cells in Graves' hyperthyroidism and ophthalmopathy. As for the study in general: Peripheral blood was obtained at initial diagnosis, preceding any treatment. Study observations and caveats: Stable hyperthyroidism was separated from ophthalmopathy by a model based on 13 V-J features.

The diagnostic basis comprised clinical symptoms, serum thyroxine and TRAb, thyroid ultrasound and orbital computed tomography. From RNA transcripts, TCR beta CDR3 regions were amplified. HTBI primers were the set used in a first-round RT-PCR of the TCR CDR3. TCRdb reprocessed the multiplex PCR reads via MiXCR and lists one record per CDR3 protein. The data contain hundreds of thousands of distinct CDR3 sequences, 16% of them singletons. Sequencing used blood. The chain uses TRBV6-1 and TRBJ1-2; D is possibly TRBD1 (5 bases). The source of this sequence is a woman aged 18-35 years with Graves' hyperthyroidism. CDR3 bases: TGTGCCAGCAGTGAAGCGGGGGGTTATGGCTACACCTTC. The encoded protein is CASSEAGGYGYTF.